Listed below are T cell receptor beta chains from one sample, sequenced in a study of T-cell reconstitution after alpha-beta-depleted transplantation in children. Each CDR3 protein is one row after TCRdb ran MiXCR on the PCR reads. The table has some 600,000 distinct CDR3 sequences, about an eighth seen once; the top ten hold approximately 2.1%. The specimen comprised PBMCs, mostly from graft donor cells, sampled 360 days after TCRalphabeta/CD19-depleted stem cell transplant. The receptor source for this set is a male patient aged 10 to 17 who had a stem cell transplant for acute myeloid leukemia, so the T cells may come from the graft donor. The conserved cysteine and the conserved F or W are not part of the CDR3 here. A D gene is named only where the DNA matches it firmly.

V gene | CDR3 length | D gene | CDR3 protein
TRBV7-9 | 11 | . | ASSLVTSIAQY
TRBV9 | 13 | TRBD2 | ASSLTSGASYEQY
TRBV4-2 | 14 | TRBD2 | ASSHELAGPPKTQY
TRBV27 | 15 | . | ASSLSAAGADQETQY
TRBV7-8 | 14 | TRBD2 | ASSRTSGRAKETQY
TRBV7-2 | 10 | . | ASSLDRREQF
TRBV20-1 | 13 | . | SAGDGPKLDSPLH
TRBV27 | 15 | TRBD1 | ASSLTRQGGYQETQY
TRBV11-2 | 12 | . | ASSLVPSNTEAF
TRBV7-2 | 13 | . | ASSFRIFRDHEQY